These 12 T cell receptor beta chains originate from one sample sequenced in a study of T cell responses to AZD1222 COVID-19 vaccine. The assay was immunoSEQ multiplex PCR, and TCRdb's table has in-frame clones only and misses some. The table shows 150,000 to 160,000 clones, with more than 90% occurring only once. This specimen was peripheral blood, taken 28 days after the second AZD1222 dose. The receptors were gathered from an adult who received the AZD1222 COVID-19 vaccine.

The chain carries TRBV4-2 and TRBJ1-6, with unresolved D. The V gene's germline CDR1 is LGHNA and CDR2 YNFKEQ. The CDR3 runs to 15 residues. Trimming cost V 0 bases and J 11 bases, with 14 bases left between them. For the CDR3, the DNA is TGTGCCAGCAGCCAAGATCAAACTTATGGGGCACCCCTCCACTTT. It is translated as CASSQDQTYGAPLHF.

The chain links TRBV9 to TRBJ1-1; no definite D call. This CDR3 contains 15 residues. Germline-derived CDR1 and CDR2 are SGDLS and YYNGEE. The V gene lost 0 bases and the J gene lost 0 bases, with 9 bases spanning the gap. CDR3 DNA sequence: TGTGCCAGCAGCGTAGGCGGAAGACTGAACACTGAAGCTTTCTTT. It encodes CASSVGGRLNTEAFF.

V is TRBV28 and J is TRBJ2-7, with no clear D. Trimming removed 5 bases from V and 3 bases from J, with 8 bases in between. The CDR3 extends over 12 amino acids. CDR1 MDHEN and CDR2 SYDVKM come from the germline V gene. The CDR3 sequence: CASSPPLYEQYF. CDR3 DNA sequence: TGTGCCAGCAGTCCTCCCCTCTACGAGCAGTACTTC.

This chain joins TRBV5-5 and TRBJ2-6; no reliable D call. Germline assignment: CDR1 SGHKS and CDR2 YYEKEE (reference sequence). The CDR3 is 15 residues long. V dropped 1 base and J dropped 0 bases, with 5 bases sitting between them. CDR3 in amino acids: CASSLRISGANVLTF. The CDR3 bases are TGTGCCAGCAGCTTGAGGATCTCTGGGGCCAACGTCCTGACTTTC.

With respect to this clone: Different DNA sequences within this sample yield the same CDR3. The chain combines TRBV12-3 or TRBV12-4 with TRBJ1-1; 7 bases are a match to TRBD1. V lost 6 bases, J lost 5 bases, and 3 bases stayed unmatched. The CDR3 covers 12 residues. The chain's CDR3 is CASSPGGTEAFF. As DNA, the CDR3 is TGTGCCAGCAGCCCAGGGGGGACTGAAGCTTTCTTT.

The gene calls are TRBV7-9 and TRBJ2-5; D perhaps matches TRBD2 (6 bases). The CDR3 has 15 residues. V dropped 5 bases and J dropped 5 bases, with 18 bases sitting between them. Germline V gene data show CDR1 as SEHNR and CDR2 as FQNEAQ (reference sequence). CDR3 DNA sequence: TGTGCCAGCAGCGAGGAGGATTCAGGGAGGGAGACCCAGTACTTC. It yields the protein CASSEEDSGRETQYF.

Only one count was recorded for this clone. This chain links TRBV15 with TRBJ2-1, with D perhaps matching TRBD2 (6 bases). In germline, CDR1 is LNHNV, CDR2 YYDKDF (reference sequence). Trimming left V 5 bases short and J 5 bases short, with 16 bases between. The CDR3 contains 15 residues. The CDR3, as DNA: TGTGCCACCAGCCGGCTACGGGGGATCAACAATGAGCAGTTCTTC. It yields the protein CATSRLRGINNEQFF. The full variable domain, completed using reference TRBV15 and TRBJ2-1, is DAMVIQNPRYQVTQFGKPVTLSCSQTLNHNVMYWYQQKSSQAPKLLFHYYDKDFNNEADTPDNFQSRRPNTSFCFLDIRSPGLGDTAMYLCATSRLRGINNEQFFGPGTRLTVL.

This chain connects TRBV21-1 to TRBJ2-7. TRBV21-1 is listed as a pseudogene. There are 13 residues in the CDR3. The CDR3 region is CASSKEEDYEQYF. In DNA, the CDR3 is TGTGCCAGCAGCAAAGAGGAAGACTACGAGCAGTACTTC.

The chain couples TRBV2 to TRBJ1-2; TRBD1 agrees at 8 bases. After removal of 7 bases from V and 1 base from J, the junction contained 5 bases not matched to a gene. The CDR3 totals 14 residues. Germline values: CDR1 SNHLY, CDR2 FYNNEI. DNA of the CDR3: TGTGCCAGCACCAGGGGGCTGTATAACTATGGCTACACCTTC. Amino acid sequence: CASTRGLYNYGYTF.

The gene calls are TRBV3-1 (or the pseudogene TRBV3-2) and TRBJ1-1; D remains ambiguous. Per germline, CDR1 LGHDT and CDR2 YNNKEL (reference sequence). The CDR3 length is 13 residues. The ends were cut back, 3 bases at V and 3 bases at J, with 8 bases in the middle. The CDR3 region is CASSQGSYTEAFF. DNA for the CDR3: TGTGCCAGCAGCCAGGGTAGTTACACTGAAGCTTTCTTT.

This clone was found once. V usage is TRBV12-5 and J usage is TRBJ1-1; D perhaps matches TRBD1 (5 bases). In germline, CDR1 is LGHNT, CDR2 FRNRAP. V was pared by 1 base and J by 0 bases, with 15 bases between. This CDR3 spans 17 amino acids. The CDR3 DNA reads as TGTGCTAGTGGTTTGGCTGCGGTGGGGGGTATGAACACTGAAGCTTTCTTT. Translating it yields CASGLAAVGGMNTEAFF.

The chain couples TRBV12-5 to TRBJ2-1; unclear D gene. Per the germline V gene, CDR1 is LGHNT and CDR2 is FRNRAP. Trimming removed 5 bases from V and 10 bases from J, with 12 bases in between. The CDR3 is 12 residues long. CDR3 DNA: TGTGCTAGTGGTCACGACACGAACGAGCAGTTCTTC. This encodes CASGHDTNEQFF. The full variable domain, completed using reference TRBV12-5 and TRBJ2-1, is DARVTQTPRHKVTEMGQEVTMRCQPILGHNTVFWYRQTMMQGLELLAYFRNRAPLDDSGMPKDRFSAEMPDATLATLKIQPSEPRDSAVYFCASGHDTNEQFFGPGTRLTVL.